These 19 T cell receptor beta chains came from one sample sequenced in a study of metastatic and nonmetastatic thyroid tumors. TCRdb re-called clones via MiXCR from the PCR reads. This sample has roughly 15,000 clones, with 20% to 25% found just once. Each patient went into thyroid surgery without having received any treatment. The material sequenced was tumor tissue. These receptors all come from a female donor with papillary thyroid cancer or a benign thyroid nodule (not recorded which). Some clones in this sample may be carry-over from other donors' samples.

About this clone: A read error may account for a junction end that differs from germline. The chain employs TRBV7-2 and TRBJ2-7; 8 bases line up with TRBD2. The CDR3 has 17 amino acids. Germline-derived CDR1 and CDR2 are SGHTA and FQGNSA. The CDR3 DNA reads TGTGCCAGCAGCTTGCGCCTTACTAGCGGTTCTCCCTACGATCAGTACTTC. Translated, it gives CASSLRLTSGSPYDQYF. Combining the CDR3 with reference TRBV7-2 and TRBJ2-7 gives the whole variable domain GAGVSQSPSNKVTEKGKDVELRCDPISGHTALYWYRQSLGQGLEFLIYFQGNSAPDKSGLPSDRFSAERTGGSVSTLTIQRTQQEDSAVYLCASSLRLTSGSPYDQYFGPGTRLTVT.

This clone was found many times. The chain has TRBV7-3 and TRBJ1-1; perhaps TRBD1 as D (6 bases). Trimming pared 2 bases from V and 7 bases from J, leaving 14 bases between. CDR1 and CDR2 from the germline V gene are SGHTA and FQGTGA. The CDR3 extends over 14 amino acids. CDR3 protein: CASSLQGLGDEAFF. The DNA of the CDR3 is TGTGCCAGCAGCTTACAGGGGTTAGGGGATGAAGCTTTCTTT.

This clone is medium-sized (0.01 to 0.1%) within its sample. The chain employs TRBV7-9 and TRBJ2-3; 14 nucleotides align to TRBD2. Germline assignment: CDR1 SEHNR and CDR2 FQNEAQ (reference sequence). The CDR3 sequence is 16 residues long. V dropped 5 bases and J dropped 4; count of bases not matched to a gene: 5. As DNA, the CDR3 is TGTGCCAGCAGCCGGGGACTAGCGGGGGTCTCAGATACGCAGTATTTT. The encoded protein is CASSRGLAGVSDTQYF.

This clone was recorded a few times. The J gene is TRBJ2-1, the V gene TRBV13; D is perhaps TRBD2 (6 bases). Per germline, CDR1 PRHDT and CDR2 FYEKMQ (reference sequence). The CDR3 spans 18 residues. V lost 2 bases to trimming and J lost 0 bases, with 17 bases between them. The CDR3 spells CASSLRGGGASSYNEQFF. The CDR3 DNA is TGTGCCAGCAGCTTAAGGGGCGGCGGGGCCAGCTCCTACAATGAGCAGTTCTTC.

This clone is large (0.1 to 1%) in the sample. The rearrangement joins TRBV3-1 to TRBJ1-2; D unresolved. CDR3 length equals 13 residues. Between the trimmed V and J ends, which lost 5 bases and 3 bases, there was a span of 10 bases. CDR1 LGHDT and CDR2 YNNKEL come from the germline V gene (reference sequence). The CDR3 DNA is TGTGCCAGCAGCGTCGCGGCTCACTATGGCTACACCTTC. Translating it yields CASSVAAHYGYTF.

The CDR3 nucleotides are TGTGCCAGTACTCGGGTTGGGGGAGAGACCCAGTACTTC. It translates to CASTRVGGETQYF. This sequence joins TRBV6-1 and TRBJ2-5; D may correspond to TRBD1 or TRBD2 (5 bases each). Germline loops: CDR1 MNHNS, CDR2 SASEGT. V dropped 9 bases and J dropped 4 bases, with 15 bases sitting between them. The CDR3 spans 13 residues.

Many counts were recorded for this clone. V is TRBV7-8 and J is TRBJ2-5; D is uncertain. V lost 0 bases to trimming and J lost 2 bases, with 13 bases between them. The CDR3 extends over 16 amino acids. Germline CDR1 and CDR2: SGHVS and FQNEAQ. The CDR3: CASSLAFRAVQETQYF. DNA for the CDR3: TGTGCCAGCAGCTTAGCGTTTAGGGCAGTTCAAGAGACCCAGTACTTC.

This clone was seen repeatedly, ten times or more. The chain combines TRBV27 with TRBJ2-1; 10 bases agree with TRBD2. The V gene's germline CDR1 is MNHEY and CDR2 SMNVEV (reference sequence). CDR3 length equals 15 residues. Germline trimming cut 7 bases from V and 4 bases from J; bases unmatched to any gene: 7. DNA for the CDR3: TGTGCCAGCACCTCCGTAGCGGGAGGTTACAATGAGCAGTTCTTC. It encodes CASTSVAGGYNEQFF.

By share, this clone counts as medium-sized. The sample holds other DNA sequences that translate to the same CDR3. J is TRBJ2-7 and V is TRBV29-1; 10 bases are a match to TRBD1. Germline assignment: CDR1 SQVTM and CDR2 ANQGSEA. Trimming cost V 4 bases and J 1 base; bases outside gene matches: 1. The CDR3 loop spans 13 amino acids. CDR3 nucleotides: TGCAGCGTTGGGACAGGGGGATCCTACGAGCAGTACTTC. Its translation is CSVGTGGSYEQYF.

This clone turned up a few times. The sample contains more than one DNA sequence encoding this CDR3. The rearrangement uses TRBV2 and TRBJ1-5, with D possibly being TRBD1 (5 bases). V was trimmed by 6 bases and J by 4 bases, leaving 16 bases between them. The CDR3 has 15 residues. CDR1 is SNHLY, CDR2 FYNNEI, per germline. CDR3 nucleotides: TGTGCCAGCAGGGTGAAAGGGGCGGGTAATCAGCCCCAGCATTTT. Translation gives CASRVKGAGNQPQHF.

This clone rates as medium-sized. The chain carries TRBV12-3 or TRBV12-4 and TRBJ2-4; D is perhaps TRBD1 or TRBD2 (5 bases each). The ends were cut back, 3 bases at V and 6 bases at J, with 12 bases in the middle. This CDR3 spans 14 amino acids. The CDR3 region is CASSFYGTGNIQYF. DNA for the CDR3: TGTGCCAGCAGTTTCTACGGGACGGGAAACATTCAGTACTTC.

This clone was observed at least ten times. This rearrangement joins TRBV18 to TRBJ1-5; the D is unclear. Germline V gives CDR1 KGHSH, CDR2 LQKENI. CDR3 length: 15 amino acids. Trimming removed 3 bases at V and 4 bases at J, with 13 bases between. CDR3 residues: CASSPGGPRNQPQHF. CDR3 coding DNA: TGTGCCAGCTCACCGGGAGGCCCGAGGAATCAGCCCCAGCATTTT.

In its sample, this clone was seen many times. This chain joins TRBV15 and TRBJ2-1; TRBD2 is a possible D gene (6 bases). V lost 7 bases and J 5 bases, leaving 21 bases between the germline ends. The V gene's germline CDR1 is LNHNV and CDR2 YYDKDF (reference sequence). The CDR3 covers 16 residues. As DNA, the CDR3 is TGTGCCACCACCCGCTCGGGACTCACCATTCACAATGAGCAGTTCTTC. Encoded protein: CATTRSGLTIHNEQFF.

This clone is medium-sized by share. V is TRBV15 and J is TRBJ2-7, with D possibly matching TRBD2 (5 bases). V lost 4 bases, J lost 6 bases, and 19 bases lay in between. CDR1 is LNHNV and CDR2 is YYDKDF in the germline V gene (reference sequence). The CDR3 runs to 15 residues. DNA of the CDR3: TGTGCCACCAGCACAGATCGTACTAGGGCAGGCGAGCAGTACTTC. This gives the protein CATSTDRTRAGEQYF.

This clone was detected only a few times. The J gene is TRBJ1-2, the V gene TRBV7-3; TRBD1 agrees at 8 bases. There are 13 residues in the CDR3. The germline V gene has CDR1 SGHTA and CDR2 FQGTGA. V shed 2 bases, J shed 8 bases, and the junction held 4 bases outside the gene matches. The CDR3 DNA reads TGTGCCAGCAGCTTACAGGGGGCTCGCGGCTACACCTTC. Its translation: CASSLQGARGYTF. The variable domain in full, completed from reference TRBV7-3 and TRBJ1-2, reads GAGVSQTPSNKVTEKGKYVELRCDPISGHTALYWYRQSLGQGPEFLIYFQGTGAADDSGLPNDRFFAVRPEGSVSTLKIQRTERGDSAVYLCASSLQGARGYTFGSGTRLTVV.

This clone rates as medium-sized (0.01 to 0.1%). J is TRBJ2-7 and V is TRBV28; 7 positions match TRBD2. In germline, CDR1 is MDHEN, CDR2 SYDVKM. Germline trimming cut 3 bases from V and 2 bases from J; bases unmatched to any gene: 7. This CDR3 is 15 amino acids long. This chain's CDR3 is CASSLSGRITYEQYF. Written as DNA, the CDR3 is TGTGCCAGCAGTTTGTCCGGGAGGATTACCTACGAGCAGTACTTC.

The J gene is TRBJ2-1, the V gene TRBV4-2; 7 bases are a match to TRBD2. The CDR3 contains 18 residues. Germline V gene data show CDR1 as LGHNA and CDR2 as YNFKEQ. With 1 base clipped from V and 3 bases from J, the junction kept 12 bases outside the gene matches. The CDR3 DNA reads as TGTGCCAGCAGCCAAGTTACGACTAGCACAAAATACTACAATGAGCAGTTCTTC. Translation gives CASSQVTTSTKYYNEQFF.

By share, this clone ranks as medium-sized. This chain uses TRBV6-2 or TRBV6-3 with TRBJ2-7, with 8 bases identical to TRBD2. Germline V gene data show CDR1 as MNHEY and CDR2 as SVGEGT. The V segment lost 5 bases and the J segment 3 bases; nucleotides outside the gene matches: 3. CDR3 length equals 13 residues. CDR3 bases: TGTGCCAGCAGTAGGGCGGGGGGCTACGAGCAGTACTTC. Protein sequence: CASSRAGGYEQYF.

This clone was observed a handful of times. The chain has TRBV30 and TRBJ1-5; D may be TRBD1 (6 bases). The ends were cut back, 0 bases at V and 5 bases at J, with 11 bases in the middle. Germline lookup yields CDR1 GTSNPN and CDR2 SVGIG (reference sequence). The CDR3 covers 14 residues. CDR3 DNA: TGTGCCTGGAGTGTTGGGGGGCTAGATCAGCCCCAGCATTTT. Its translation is CAWSVGGLDQPQHF. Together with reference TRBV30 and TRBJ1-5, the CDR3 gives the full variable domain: SQTIHQWPATLVQPVGSPLSLECTVEGTSNPNLYWYRQAAGRGLQLLFYSVGIGQISSEVPQNLSASRPQDRQFILSSKKLLLSDSGFYLCAWSVGGLDQPQHFGDGTRLSIL.